The rows below give T cell receptor beta chains drawn from one sample of a study of T cells in Graves' hyperthyroidism and ophthalmopathy. TCRdb used MiXCR to reprocess the multiplex PCR reads, holding one entry per CDR3 protein. The sample consists of approximately 590,000 distinct CDR3 sequences, around 14% of them appearing once. Sequenced material: blood. Receptors were obtained from a woman aged 25 to 39 with Graves' hyperthyroidism. Each CDR3 is given with its conserved first and last residue. The D gene is left open where the match is weak. Expanded clones get a size class; other rows say once, few or many, or leave the size out.

>TRBV7-9|many|TRBJ1-1|TRBD1|14
CASSAQGAHTEAFF
TGTGCCAGCAGCGCCCAGGGGGCACACACTGAAGCTTTCTTT
>TRBV12-3/TRBV12-4|NA|TRBJ2-1|NA|12
CASSRSGGEQFF
TGTGCCAGCAGTCGAAGTGGCGGTGAGCAGTTCTTC
>TRBV6-1|NA|TRBJ2-1|NA|13
CASRSSGYNEQFF
TGTGCCAGCAGGTCATCTGGATACAATGAGCAGTTCTTC
>TRBV7-6|once|TRBJ1-4|NA|16
CANSLASPGLGEKLFF
TGTGCCAACAGCTTAGCGTCCCCAGGGCTTGGAGAAAAACTGTTTTTT
>TRBV6-2/TRBV6-3|NA|TRBJ2-7|TRBD1|14
CATLTGVYPYEQYF
TGTGCCACCCTGACAGGGGTTTATCCCTACGAGCAGTACTTC
>TRBV30|many|TRBJ1-1|NA|14
CAWSGGHPDPEAFF
TGTGCCTGGAGTGGCGGACACCCGGACCCTGAAGCTTTCTTT
>TRBV20-1|NA|TRBJ2-3|NA|14
CSARMLASTDTQYF
TGCAGTGCTAGAATGTTAGCATCGACAGATACGCAGTATTTT
>TRBV20-1|many|TRBJ2-7|NA|14
CSAVTRSGGLEQYF
TGCAGTGCGGTCACTAGATCCGGGGGGCTCGAGCAGTACTTC
>TRBV9|NA|TRBJ2-7|TRBD2|15
CASSSSGRGTDEQYF
TGTGCCAGCAGCTCAAGCGGGAGGGGTACGGACGAGCAGTACTTC
>TRBV7-9|NA|TRBJ2-3|NA|16
CASSSPRGASTDTQYF
TGTGCCAGCAGCTCACCAAGGGGGGCCAGCACAGATACGCAGTATTTT
>TRBV6-1|few|TRBJ2-2|TRBD2|16
CASREVAGSNTGELFF
TGTGCCAGCCGCGAGGTAGCGGGGAGCAACACCGGGGAGCTGTTTTTT
>TRBV11-2|once|TRBJ2-3|TRBD2|19
CASSLGGLAGAFSTDTQYF
TGTGCCAGCAGCTTAGGAGGACTAGCGGGAGCTTTTTCCACAGATACGCAGTATTTT